This TCR beta chain derives from a study of T cell changes during pregnancy in multiple sclerosis. CDR3 length: 14 residues. Clones were read by immunoSEQ multiplex PCR, and TCRdb kept only the in-frame ones, dropping some. The sample has tens of thousands of clones, approximately 90% seen once; the top ten hold 0.3% to 0.4%. The sequencing here drew on CD4+ T cells from peripheral blood mononuclear cells, taken in the third trimester of pregnancy. This clonotype originated in a female donor in good health, enrolled as a control in a pregnancy study. The V and J genes are TRBV12-2 and TRBJ1-1. TRBV12-2 constitutes a pseudogene. The CDR3 sequence is CASRLVIIGTEAFF. For the CDR3, the DNA is TGTGCAAGTCGCTTAGTCATAATCGGCACTGAAGCTTTCTTT.